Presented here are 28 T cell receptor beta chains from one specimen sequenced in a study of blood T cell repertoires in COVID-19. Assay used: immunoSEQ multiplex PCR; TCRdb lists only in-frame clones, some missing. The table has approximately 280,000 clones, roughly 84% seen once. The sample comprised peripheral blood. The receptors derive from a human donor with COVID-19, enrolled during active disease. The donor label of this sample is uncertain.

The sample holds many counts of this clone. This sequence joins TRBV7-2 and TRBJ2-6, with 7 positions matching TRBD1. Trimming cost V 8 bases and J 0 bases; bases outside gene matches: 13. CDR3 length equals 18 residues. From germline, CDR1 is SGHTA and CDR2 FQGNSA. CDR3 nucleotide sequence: TGTGCCAGCCGTAACCCGACAGGGCTTACCTCTGGGGCCAACGTCCTGACTTTC. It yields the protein CASRNPTGLTSGANVLTF.

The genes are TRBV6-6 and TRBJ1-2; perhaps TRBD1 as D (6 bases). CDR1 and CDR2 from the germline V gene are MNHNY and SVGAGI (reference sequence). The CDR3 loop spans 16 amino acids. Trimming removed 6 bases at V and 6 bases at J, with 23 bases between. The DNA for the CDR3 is TGTGCCAGCAGCCCAGTACAGGGCCTTTTCGACGATGGCTACACCTTC. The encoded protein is CASSPVQGLFDDGYTF.

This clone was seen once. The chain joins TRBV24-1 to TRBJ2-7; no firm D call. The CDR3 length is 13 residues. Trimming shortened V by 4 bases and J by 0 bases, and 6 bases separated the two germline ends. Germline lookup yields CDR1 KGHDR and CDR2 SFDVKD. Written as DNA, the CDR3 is TGTGCCACCAGTGACGCGAACTCCTACGAGCAGTACTTC. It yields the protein CATSDANSYEQYF.

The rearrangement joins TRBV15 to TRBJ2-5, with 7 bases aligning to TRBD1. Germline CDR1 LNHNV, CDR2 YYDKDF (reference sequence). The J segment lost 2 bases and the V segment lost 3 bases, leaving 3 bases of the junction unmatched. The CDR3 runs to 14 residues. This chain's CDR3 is CATSRTGWQETQYF. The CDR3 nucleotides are TGTGCCACCAGCAGGACAGGGTGGCAAGAGACCCAGTACTTC.

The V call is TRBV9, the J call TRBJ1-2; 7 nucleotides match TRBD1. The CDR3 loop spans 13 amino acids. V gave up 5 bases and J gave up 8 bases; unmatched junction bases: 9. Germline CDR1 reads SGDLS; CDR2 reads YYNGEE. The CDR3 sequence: CASSRQGGRGYTF. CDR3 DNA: TGTGCCAGCAGTCGACAGGGAGGAAGAGGCTACACCTTC.

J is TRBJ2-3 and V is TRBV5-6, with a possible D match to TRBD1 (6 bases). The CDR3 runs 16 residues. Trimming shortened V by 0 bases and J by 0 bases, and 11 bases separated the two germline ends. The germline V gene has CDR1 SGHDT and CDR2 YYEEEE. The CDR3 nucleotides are TGTGCCAGCAGCTTGGCCGACAGGCCTAGCACAGATACGCAGTATTTT. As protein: CASSLADRPSTDTQYF. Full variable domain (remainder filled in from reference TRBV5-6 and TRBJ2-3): DAGVTQSPTHLIKTRGQQVTLRCSPKSGHDTVSWYQQALGQGPQFIFQYYEEEERQRGNFPDRFSGHQFPNYSSELNVNALLLGDSALYLCASSLADRPSTDTQYFGPGTRLTVL.

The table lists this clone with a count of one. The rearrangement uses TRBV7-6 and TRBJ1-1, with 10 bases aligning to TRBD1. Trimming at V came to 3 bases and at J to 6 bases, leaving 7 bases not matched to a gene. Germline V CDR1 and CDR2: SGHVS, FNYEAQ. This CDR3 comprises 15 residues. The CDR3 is CASSLSGQGIAEAFF. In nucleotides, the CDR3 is TGTGCCAGCAGCTTGTCGGGACAGGGGATCGCTGAAGCTTTCTTT. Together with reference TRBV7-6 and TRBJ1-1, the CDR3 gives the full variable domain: GAGVSQSPRYKVTKRGQDVALRCDPISGHVSLYWYRQALGQGPEFLTYFNYEAQQDKSGLPNDRFSAERPEGSISTLTIQRTEQRDSAMYRCASSLSGQGIAEAFFGQGTRLTVV.

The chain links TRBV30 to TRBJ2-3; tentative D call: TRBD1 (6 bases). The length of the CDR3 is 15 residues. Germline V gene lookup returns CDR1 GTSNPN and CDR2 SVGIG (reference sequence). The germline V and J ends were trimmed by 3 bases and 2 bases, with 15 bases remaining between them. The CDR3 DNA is TGTGCCTGGAGGGGGGCTTACGTGAACACAGATACGCAGTATTTT. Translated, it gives CAWRGAYVNTDTQYF.

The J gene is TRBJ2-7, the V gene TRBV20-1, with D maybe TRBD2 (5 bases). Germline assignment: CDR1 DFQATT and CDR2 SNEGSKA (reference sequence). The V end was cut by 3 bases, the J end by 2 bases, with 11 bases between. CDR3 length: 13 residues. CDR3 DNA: TGCAGTGCTAGTTCCAGCGGACCCTACGAGCAGTACTTC. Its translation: CSASSSGPYEQYF.

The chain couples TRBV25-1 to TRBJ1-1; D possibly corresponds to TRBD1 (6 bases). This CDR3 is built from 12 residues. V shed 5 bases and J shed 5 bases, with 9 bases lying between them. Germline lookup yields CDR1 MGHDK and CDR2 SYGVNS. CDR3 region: CASSPQGTEAFF. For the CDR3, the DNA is TGTGCCAGCAGTCCACAGGGAACTGAAGCTTTCTTT.

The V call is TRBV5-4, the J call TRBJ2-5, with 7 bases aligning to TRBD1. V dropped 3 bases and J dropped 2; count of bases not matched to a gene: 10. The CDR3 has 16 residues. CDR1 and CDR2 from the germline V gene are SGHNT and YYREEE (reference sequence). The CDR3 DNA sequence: TGTGCCAGCAGCTACTCCTTGGGACAGAGACAAGAGACCCAGTACTTC. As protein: CASSYSLGQRQETQYF.

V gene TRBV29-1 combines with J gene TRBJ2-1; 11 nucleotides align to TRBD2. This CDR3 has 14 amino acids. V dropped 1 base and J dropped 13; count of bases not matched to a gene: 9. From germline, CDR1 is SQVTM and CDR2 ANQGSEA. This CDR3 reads CSVEARRLAGSQFF. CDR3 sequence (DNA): TGCAGCGTTGAAGCAAGACGACTAGCGGGGTCCCAGTTCTTC.

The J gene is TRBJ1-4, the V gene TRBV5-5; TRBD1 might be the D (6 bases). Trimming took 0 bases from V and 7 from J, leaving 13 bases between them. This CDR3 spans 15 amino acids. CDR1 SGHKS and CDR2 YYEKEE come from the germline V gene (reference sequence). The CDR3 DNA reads TGTGCCAGCAGCTTGGACGGGGGGCATGGTGAAAAACTGTTTTTT. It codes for CASSLDGGHGEKLFF.

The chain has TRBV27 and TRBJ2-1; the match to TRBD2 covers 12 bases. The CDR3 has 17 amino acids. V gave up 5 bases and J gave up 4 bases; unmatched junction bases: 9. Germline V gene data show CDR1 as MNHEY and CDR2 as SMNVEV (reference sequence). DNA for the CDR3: TGTGCCAGCAGTACTCGGACTAGCGGGGCCCCTTACAATGAGCAGTTCTTC. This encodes CASSTRTSGAPYNEQFF.

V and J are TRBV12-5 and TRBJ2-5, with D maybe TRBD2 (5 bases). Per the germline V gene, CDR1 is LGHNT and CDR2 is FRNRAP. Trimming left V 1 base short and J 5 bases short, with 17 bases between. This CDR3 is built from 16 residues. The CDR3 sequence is CASGLAGGGGGETQYF. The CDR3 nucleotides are TGTGCTAGTGGTTTGGCCGGCGGCGGAGGCGGGGAGACCCAGTACTTC.

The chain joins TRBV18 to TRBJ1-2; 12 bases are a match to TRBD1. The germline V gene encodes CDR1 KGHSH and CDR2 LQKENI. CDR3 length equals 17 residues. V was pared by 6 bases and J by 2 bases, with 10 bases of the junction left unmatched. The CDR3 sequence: CASSPGTGGTGNYGYTF. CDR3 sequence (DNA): TGTGCCAGCTCTCCCGGGACAGGGGGCACGGGAAACTATGGCTACACCTTC.

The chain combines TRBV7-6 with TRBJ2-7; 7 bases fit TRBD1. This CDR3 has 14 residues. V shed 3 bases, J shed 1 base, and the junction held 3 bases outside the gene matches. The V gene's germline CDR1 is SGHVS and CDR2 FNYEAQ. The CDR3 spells CASSLGTASYEQYF. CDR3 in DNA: TGTGCCAGCAGCTTGGGGACAGCATCCTACGAGCAGTACTTC. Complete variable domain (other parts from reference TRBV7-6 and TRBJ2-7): GAGVSQSPRYKVTKRGQDVALRCDPISGHVSLYWYRQALGQGPEFLTYFNYEAQQDKSGLPNDRFSAERPEGSISTLTIQRTEQRDSAMYRCASSLGTASYEQYFGPGTRLTVT.

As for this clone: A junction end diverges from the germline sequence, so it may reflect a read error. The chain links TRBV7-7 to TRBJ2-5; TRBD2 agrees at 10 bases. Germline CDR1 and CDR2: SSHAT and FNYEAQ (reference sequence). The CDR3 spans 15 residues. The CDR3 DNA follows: TGTGCTAGCAGCCTAGCGGGAGCGGGGGGAGAGACCCAGTACTTC. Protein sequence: CASSLAGAGGETQYF. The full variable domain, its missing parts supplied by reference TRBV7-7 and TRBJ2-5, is GAGVSQSPRYKVTKRGQDVTLRCDPISSHATLYWYQQALGQGPEFLTYFNYEAQPDKSGLPSDRFSAERPEGSISTLTIQRTEQRDSAMYRCASSLAGAGGETQYFGPGTRLLVL.

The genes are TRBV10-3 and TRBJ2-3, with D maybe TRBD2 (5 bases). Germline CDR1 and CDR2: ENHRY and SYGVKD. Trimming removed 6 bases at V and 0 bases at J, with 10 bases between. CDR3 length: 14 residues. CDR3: CAIRRPGSTDTQYF. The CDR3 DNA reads TGTGCCATCAGGAGACCGGGAAGCACAGATACGCAGTATTTT.

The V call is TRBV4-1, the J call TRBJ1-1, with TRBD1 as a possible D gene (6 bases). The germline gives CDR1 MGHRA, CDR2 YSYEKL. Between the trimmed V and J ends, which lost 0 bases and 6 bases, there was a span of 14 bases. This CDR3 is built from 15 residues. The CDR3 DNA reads TGCGCCAGCAGCCAAGAAACCCAGGGGAAGCCTGAAGCTTTCTTT. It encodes CASSQETQGKPEAFF.

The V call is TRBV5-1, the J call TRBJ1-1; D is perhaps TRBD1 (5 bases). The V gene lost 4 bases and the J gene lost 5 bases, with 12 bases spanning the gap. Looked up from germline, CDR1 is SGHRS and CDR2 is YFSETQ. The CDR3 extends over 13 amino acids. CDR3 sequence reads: CASSPDGGTEAFF. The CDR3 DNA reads TGCGCCAGCAGCCCCGACGGGGGGACTGAAGCTTTCTTT. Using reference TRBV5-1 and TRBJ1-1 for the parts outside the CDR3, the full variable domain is KAGVTQTPRYLIKTRGQQVTLSCSPISGHRSVSWYQQTPGQGLQFLFEYFSETQRNKGNFPGRFSGRQFSNSRSEMNVSTLELGDSALYLCASSPDGGTEAFFGQGTRLTVV.

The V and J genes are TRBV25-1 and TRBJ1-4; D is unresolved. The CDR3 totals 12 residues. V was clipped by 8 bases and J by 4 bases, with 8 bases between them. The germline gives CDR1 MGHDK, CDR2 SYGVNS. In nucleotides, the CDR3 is TGTGCCAGCGCCCTAGGTAATGAAAAACTGTTTTTT. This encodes CASALGNEKLFF.

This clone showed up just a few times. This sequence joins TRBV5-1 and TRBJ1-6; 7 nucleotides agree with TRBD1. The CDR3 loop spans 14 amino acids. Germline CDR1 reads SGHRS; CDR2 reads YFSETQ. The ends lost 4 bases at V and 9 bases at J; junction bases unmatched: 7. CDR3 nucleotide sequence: TGCGCCAGCAGCGGGGGACAGTCAGCTTCACCCCTCCACTTT. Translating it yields CASSGGQSASPLHF.

The CDR3 DNA is TGTGCCAGCAGCGTATCCGGAGCGGGAGGCTACGAGCAGTACTTC. Amino acids: CASSVSGAGGYEQYF. V and J are TRBV9 and TRBJ2-7, with 9 bases that match TRBD2. V dropped 1 base and J dropped 3; count of bases not matched to a gene: 5. The CDR3 is 15 amino acids. The germline V gene encodes CDR1 SGDLS and CDR2 YYNGEE. Full variable domain (rest looked up from reference TRBV9 and TRBJ2-7): DSGVTQTPKHLITATGQRVTLRCSPRSGDLSVYWYQQSLDQGLQFLIQYYNGEERAKGNILERFSAQQFPDLHSELNLSSLELGDSALYFCASSVSGAGGYEQYFGPGTRLTVT.

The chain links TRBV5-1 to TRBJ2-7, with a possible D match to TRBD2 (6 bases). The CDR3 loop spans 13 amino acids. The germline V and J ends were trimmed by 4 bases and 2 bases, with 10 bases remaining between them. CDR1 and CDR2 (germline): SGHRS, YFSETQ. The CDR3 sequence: CASSPGSTYEQYF. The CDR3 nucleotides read TGCGCCAGCAGCCCCGGGAGCACCTACGAGCAGTACTTC. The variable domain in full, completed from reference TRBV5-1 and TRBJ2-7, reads KAGVTQTPRYLIKTRGQQVTLSCSPISGHRSVSWYQQTPGQGLQFLFEYFSETQRNKGNFPGRFSGRQFSNSRSEMNVSTLELGDSALYLCASSPGSTYEQYFGPGTRLTVT.

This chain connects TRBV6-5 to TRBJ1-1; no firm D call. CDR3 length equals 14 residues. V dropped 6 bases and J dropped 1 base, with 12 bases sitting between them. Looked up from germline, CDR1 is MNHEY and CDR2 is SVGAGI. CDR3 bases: TGTGCCAGCAGCCCCGGCGGCGAGAACACTGAAGCTTTCTTT. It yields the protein CASSPGGENTEAFF.

The CDR3 protein is CAIDREPGYNEQFF. The CDR3 nucleotides read TGTGCCATCGATCGGGAGCCAGGATACAATGAGCAGTTCTTC. This chain uses TRBV27 with TRBJ2-1; D is possibly TRBD2 (6 bases). Germline V gives CDR1 MNHEY, CDR2 SMNVEV (reference sequence). The CDR3 length is 14 residues. Trimming stripped 10 bases from V and 4 bases from J, with 17 bases between.

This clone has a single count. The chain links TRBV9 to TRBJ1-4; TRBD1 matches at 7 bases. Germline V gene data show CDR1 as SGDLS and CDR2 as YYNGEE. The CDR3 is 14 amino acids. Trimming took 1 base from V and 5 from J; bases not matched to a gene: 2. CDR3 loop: CASSVPGQNEKLFF. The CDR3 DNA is TGTGCCAGCAGCGTACCGGGACAGAATGAAAAACTGTTTTTT.